These 4 T cell receptor beta chains originate from one sample sequenced in a study of cytomegalovirus exposure and HLA in healthy donors. The study ran its PCR with 60 Vbeta and 13 Jbeta primers. Generated by immunoSEQ multiplex PCR, the TCRdb table keeps only in-frame clones and is missing some. The sample has under 150,000 clones, around 77% seen once; the top ten hold 4.9%. The sample consisted of PBMCs. These receptor sequences come from a woman aged 50 to 60 in good health and CMV-seronegative.

The sample holds a few counts of this clone. The rearrangement links TRBV2 to TRBJ1-5; D is possibly TRBD1 (5 bases). V was trimmed by 4 bases and J by 4 bases, leaving 8 bases between them. Germline assignment: CDR1 SNHLY and CDR2 FYNNEI. The CDR3 runs 13 residues. This chain's CDR3 is CASSGRTNQPQHF. DNA of the CDR3: TGTGCCAGCAGTGGTAGGACAAATCAGCCCCAGCATTTT.

The chain is built from TRBV4-2 and TRBJ1-2; unclear D gene. The ends were cut back, 4 bases at V and 7 bases at J, with 13 bases in the middle. This CDR3 has 13 residues. From germline, CDR1 is LGHNA and CDR2 YNFKEQ. CDR3 sequence (DNA): TGTGCCAGCAGCCCCATGACCCAGGCTGGCTACACCTTC. This gives the protein CASSPMTQAGYTF.

V usage is TRBV15 and J usage is TRBJ2-2, with 10 bases lining up with TRBD2. CDR1 is LNHNV, CDR2 YYDKDF, per germline (reference sequence). The CDR3 sequence is 17 residues long. V was clipped by 11 bases and J by 0 bases; unmatched bases: 12. The CDR3 reads CAPFPRSGGTNTGELFF. The CDR3 region has the DNA TGTGCCCCGTTTCCGCGTAGCGGGGGGACGAACACCGGGGAGCTGTTTTTT.

The chain carries TRBV30 and TRBJ2-7; 9 bases are shared with TRBD1. The V gene's germline CDR1 is GTSNPN and CDR2 SVGIG (reference sequence). J was trimmed by 7 bases and V by 3 bases; bases with no gene match: 10. The CDR3 has 14 amino acids. The CDR3 sequence is CAWRGDRAIREQYF. CDR3 DNA: TGTGCCTGGAGGGGGGACAGGGCAATCAGGGAGCAGTACTTC.